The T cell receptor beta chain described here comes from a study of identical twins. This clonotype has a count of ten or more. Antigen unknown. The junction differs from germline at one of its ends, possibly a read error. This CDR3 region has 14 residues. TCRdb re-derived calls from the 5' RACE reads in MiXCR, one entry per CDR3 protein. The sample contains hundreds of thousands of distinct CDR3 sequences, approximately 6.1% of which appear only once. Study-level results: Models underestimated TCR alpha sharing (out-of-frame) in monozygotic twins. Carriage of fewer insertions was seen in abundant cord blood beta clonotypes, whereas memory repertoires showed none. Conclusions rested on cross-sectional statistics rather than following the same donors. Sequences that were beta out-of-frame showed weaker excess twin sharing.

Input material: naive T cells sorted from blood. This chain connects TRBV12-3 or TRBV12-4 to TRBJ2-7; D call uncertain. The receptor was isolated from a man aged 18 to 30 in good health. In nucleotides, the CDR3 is TGTGCCAGCAGTTTATTTTCAGGTTCCTCCGAGCAGTACTTC. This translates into CASSLFSGSSEQYF.